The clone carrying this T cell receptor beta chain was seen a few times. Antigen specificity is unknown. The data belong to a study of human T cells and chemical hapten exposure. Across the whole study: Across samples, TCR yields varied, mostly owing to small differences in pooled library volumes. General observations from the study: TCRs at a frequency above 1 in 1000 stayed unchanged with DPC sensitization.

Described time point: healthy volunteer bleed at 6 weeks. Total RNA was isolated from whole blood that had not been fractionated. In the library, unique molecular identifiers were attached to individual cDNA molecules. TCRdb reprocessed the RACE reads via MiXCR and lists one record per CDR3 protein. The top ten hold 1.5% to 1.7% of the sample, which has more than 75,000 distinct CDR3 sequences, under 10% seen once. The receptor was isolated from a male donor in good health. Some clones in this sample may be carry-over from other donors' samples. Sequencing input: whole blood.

The CDR3: CASSLAGDTEAFF. The CDR3 region has the DNA TGTGCCAGCAGTTTAGCAGGGGACACTGAAGCTTTCTTT. J is TRBJ1-1 and V is TRBV12-3 or TRBV12-4; D is possibly TRBD1 (5 bases). Deletions cut 0 bases from V and 3 bases from J, with 5 bases between. The CDR3 extends over 13 amino acids.